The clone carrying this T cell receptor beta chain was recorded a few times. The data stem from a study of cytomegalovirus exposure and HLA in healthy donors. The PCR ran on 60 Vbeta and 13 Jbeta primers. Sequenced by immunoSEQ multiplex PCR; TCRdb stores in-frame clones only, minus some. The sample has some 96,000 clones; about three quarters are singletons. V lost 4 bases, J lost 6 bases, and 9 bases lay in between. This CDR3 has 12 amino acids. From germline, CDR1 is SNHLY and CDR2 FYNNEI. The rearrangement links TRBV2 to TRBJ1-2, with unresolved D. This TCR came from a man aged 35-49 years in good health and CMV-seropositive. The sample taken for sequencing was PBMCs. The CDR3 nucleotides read TGTGCCAGCAGTGTTGCCGGGGATGGCTACACCTTC. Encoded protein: CASSVAGDGYTF.